This passage covers 24 T cell receptor beta chains from one sample sequenced in a study of OX40 agonist ivuxolimab in advanced cancers. The protocol was immunoSEQ multiplex PCR, while the TCRdb copy is restricted to in-frame clones and leaves out a portion. The repertoire holds around 74,000 clones, with 89% as singletons. The source was CD4+ or CD8+ T cells sorted from blood, collected in a trial of the OX40 agonist ivuxolimab. These receptors were obtained from an adult with an advanced solid tumor such as melanoma, head and neck, liver or kidney cancer.

The chain couples TRBV19 to TRBJ1-2; tentative D call: TRBD1 (5 bases). The germline CDR1 and CDR2 sequences are LNHDA and SQIVND (reference sequence). The CDR3 extends over 15 amino acids. V was pared by 5 bases and J by 1 base, with 14 bases between. Here the CDR3 reads CASSPGLGDNYGYTF. The CDR3 DNA is TGTGCCAGTAGTCCGGGGCTGGGGGATAACTATGGCTACACCTTC.

J is TRBJ2-3 and V is TRBV30, with D perhaps matching TRBD2 (5 bases). The germline CDR1 and CDR2 sequences are GTSNPN and SVGIG (reference sequence). Between the trimmed V and J ends, which lost 0 bases and 5 bases, there was a span of 12 bases. CDR3 length: 14 amino acids. CDR3 sequence (DNA): TGTGCCTGGAGTGTATGGCGGGCCCAAGATACGCAGTATTTT. This gives the protein CAWSVWRAQDTQYF.

This clone came up once. The chain has TRBV7-9 and TRBJ2-1; possible D gene TRBD2, 6 bases. V was pared by 7 bases and J by 2 bases, with 15 bases between. The CDR3 sequence is 15 residues long. CDR1 and CDR2 (germline): SEHNR, FQNEAQ (reference sequence). CDR3 DNA sequence: TGTGCCAGCATACCTCCGGGGGACCCCTACAATGAGCAGTTCTTC. Its protein is CASIPPGDPYNEQFF. Supplemented by reference TRBV7-9 and TRBJ2-1, the full variable domain reads DTGVSQNPRHKITKRGQNVTFRCDPISEHNRLYWYRQTLGQGPEFLTYFQNEAQLEKSRLLSDRFSAERPKGSFSTLEIQRTEQGDSAMYLCASIPPGDPYNEQFFGPGTRLTVL.

The chain joins TRBV27 to TRBJ2-2, with a tentative D call TRBD1 (6 bases). Germline lookup yields CDR1 MNHEY and CDR2 SMNVEV (reference sequence). This CDR3 has 18 residues. The V and J ends lost 6 bases and 0 bases respectively, with 20 bases between them. CDR3 sequence reads: CASSFPSQGDTNTGELFF. The CDR3, as DNA: TGTGCCAGCAGCTTTCCCTCACAGGGAGACACGAACACCGGGGAGCTGTTTTTT.

The chain combines TRBV10-3 with TRBJ1-5; D perhaps matches TRBD1 (5 bases). CDR1 ENHRY and CDR2 SYGVKD come from the germline V gene. The ends were cut back, 7 bases at V and 0 bases at J, with 10 bases in the middle. The CDR3 spans 14 residues. DNA for the CDR3: TGTGCCATCAACGGGGGAGATAGCAATCAGCCCCAGCATTTT. Translated: CAINGGDSNQPQHF.

The chain has TRBV7-9 and TRBJ1-1; no firm D call. Trimming took 3 bases from V and 5 from J, leaving 7 bases between them. CDR1 is SEHNR and CDR2 is FQNEAQ in the germline V gene (reference sequence). This CDR3 contains 12 residues. The CDR3 sequence is CASSFQVTEAFF. DNA of the CDR3: TGTGCCAGCAGCTTTCAGGTGACTGAAGCTTTCTTT.

The chain employs TRBV18 and TRBJ1-1; TRBD1 is a possible D gene (5 bases). The germline V gene has CDR1 KGHSH and CDR2 LQKENI. This CDR3 has 14 amino acids. V was pared by 1 base and J by 4 bases, with 10 bases between. CDR3 bases: TGTGCCAGCTCACCACGAGGGGCCGGCACTGAAGCTTTCTTT. Its translation: CASSPRGAGTEAFF.

The chain uses TRBV30 and TRBJ2-3; D is undetermined. Germline V gene sequence: CDR1 GTSNPN, CDR2 SVGIG (reference sequence). Trimming stripped 0 bases from V and 7 bases from J, with 5 bases between. This CDR3 comprises 11 residues. CDR3 sequence: CAWSVSYTQYF. The CDR3 nucleotides are TGTGCCTGGAGTGTATCATATACGCAGTATTTT.

The CDR3 reads CASSQEAPRDRGFPHNQPQHF. DNA of the CDR3: TGTGCCAGCAGCCAAGAGGCCCCCCGGGACAGGGGGTTTCCCCACAATCAGCCCCAGCATTTT. The J gene is TRBJ1-5, the V gene TRBV4-2; 11 nucleotides agree with TRBD1. Germline CDR1 reads LGHNA; CDR2 reads YNFKEQ. Losses at the gene ends were 0 bases for V and 3 bases for J; bases not matched to a gene: 16. The CDR3 contains 21 residues.

The V gene is TRBV29-1, the J gene TRBJ2-3; no definite D call. Germline V gene data show CDR1 as SQVTM and CDR2 as ANQGSEA. Trimming cost V 1 base and J 3 bases, with 11 bases left between them. The CDR3 runs 14 residues. This CDR3 reads CSVEVGKLTDTQYF. The CDR3 region has the DNA TGCAGCGTTGAAGTGGGCAAGTTGACAGATACGCAGTATTTT.

This rearrangement joins TRBV27 to TRBJ1-4, with D uncertain. V shed 2 bases and J shed 0 bases, with 10 bases lying between them. The length of the CDR3 is 16 residues. The germline V gene has CDR1 MNHEY and CDR2 SMNVEV (reference sequence). Here the CDR3 DNA reads TGTGCCAGCAGTTTAAGCCTCTCTGCAACTAATGAAAAACTGTTTTTT. Translation: CASSLSLSATNEKLFF. The full variable domain, in which reference TRBV27 and TRBJ1-4 provide the parts outside the CDR3, is EAQVTQNPRYLITVTGKKLTVTCSQNMNHEYMSWYRQDPGLGLRQIYYSMNVEVTDKGDVPEGYKVSRKEKRNFPLILESPSPNQTSLYFCASSLSLSATNEKLFFGSGTQLSVL.

The gene calls are TRBV28 and TRBJ2-2; a weak D match, TRBD1 (6 bases). V lost 7 bases and J lost 4, with 16 bases in between. The CDR3 length is 15 residues. CDR1 is MDHEN and CDR2 is SYDVKM in the germline V gene. CDR3 nucleotide sequence: TGTGCCAGCATACAACAGGGCAGGGGCACCGGGGAGCTGTTTTTT. It encodes CASIQQGRGTGELFF.

The V gene is TRBV28, the J gene TRBJ1-1; no firm D call. CDR1 is MDHEN and CDR2 is SYDVKM in the germline V gene. Trimming shortened V by 5 bases and J by 1 base, and 8 bases separated the two germline ends. The CDR3 extends over 13 amino acids. The DNA for the CDR3 is TGTGCCAGCAGTCGGTACCAGAACACTGAAGCTTTCTTT. Its protein product is CASSRYQNTEAFF.

In nucleotides, the CDR3 is TGTGCCAGCAGTGTCCGCGCGGACACCTTCTATGGCTACACCTTC. It yields the protein CASSVRADTFYGYTF. V and J are TRBV6-1 and TRBJ1-2; possibly TRBD1 for D (5 bases). The CDR3 sequence is 15 residues long. Germline V gives CDR1 MNHNS, CDR2 SASEGT. Trimming took off 4 bases at V and 4 bases at J, with 16 bases between the two ends.

V usage is TRBV14 and J usage is TRBJ1-2; D remains unclear. CDR1 and CDR2 from the germline V gene are SGHDN and FVKESK. The ends were cut back, 0 bases at V and 12 bases at J, with 17 bases in the middle. This CDR3 has 14 residues. This CDR3 is CASSQDLGSLGHTF. In nucleotides, the CDR3 is TGTGCCAGCAGCCAAGATTTGGGCTCACTAGGCCACACCTTC.

The rearrangement joins TRBV7-2 to TRBJ1-1, with D maybe TRBD1 (5 bases). V lost 5 bases and J lost 4, with 17 bases in between. Germline assignment: CDR1 SGHTA and CDR2 FQGNSA. The CDR3 spans 15 residues. The CDR3 region is CASSPTRGVSTEAFF. In DNA form, the CDR3 reads TGTGCCAGCAGCCCCACCCGAGGGGTGAGCACTGAAGCTTTCTTT.

This clone showed up just a few times. This chain's CDR3 is CSAVTGTVYNEQFF. CDR3 DNA sequence: TGCAGCGCTGTCACCGGGACTGTATACAATGAGCAGTTCTTC. The chain uses TRBV29-1 and TRBJ2-1; tentatively, D is TRBD2 (6 bases). The germline V and J ends were trimmed by 7 bases and 4 bases, with 17 bases remaining between them. Germline V gene lookup returns CDR1 SQVTM and CDR2 ANQGSEA. This CDR3 region has 14 residues.

The chain recombines TRBV29-1 with TRBJ2-5; 7 bases line up with TRBD2. The CDR3 extends over 12 amino acids. Germline values: CDR1 SQVTM, CDR2 ANQGSEA. The V gene end was trimmed by 6 bases and the J gene end by 7 bases; junction bases not matched to a gene: 8. The DNA of the CDR3 is TGCAGCGTCCGGGAGGTAGGCGGGACCCAGTACTTC. Translated: CSVREVGGTQYF.

The chain uses TRBV7-8 and TRBJ2-5; perhaps TRBD2 as D (5 bases). The germline gives CDR1 SGHVS, CDR2 FQNEAQ. The CDR3 sequence is 14 residues long. The V end lost 1 base, the J end lost 2 bases, and 8 bases lay between the germline ends. Written as DNA, the CDR3 is TGTGCCAGCAGCTTAGGCGGGCGGCAAGAGACCCAGTACTTC. Amino acid sequence: CASSLGGRQETQYF.

The rearrangement uses TRBV6-5 and TRBJ1-1, with TRBD1 as a possible D gene (5 bases). Per germline, CDR1 MNHEY and CDR2 SVGAGI. The V end was cut by 5 bases, the J end by 1 base, with 14 bases between. This CDR3 has 15 amino acids. CDR3 nucleotide sequence: TGTGCCAGCAGTCGAGGGGTGGGGAAGAACACTGAAGCTTTCTTT. As protein: CASSRGVGKNTEAFF.

The CDR3 spells CASSSTGTGDEQYF. The CDR3 coding sequence is TGTGCCAGTAGTTCCACCGGGACAGGGGACGAGCAGTACTTC. This sequence joins TRBV19 and TRBJ2-7; 10 nucleotides align to TRBD1. The CDR3 extends over 14 amino acids. Trimming cost V 5 bases and J 5 bases; bases outside gene matches: 6. Germline values: CDR1 LNHDA, CDR2 SQIVND (reference sequence).

J is TRBJ2-5 and V is TRBV6-6; possible D gene TRBD2, 5 bases. The V gene's germline CDR1 is MNHNY and CDR2 SVGAGI (reference sequence). CDR3 length equals 13 residues. V lost 7 bases to trimming and J lost 3 bases, with 12 bases between them. For the CDR3, the DNA is TGTGCCAGCACCACTACCGGGGAAGAGACCCAGTACTTC. Translation: CASTTTGEETQYF.

The chain recombines TRBV14 with TRBJ1-5, with a weak D call TRBD1 (5 bases). This CDR3 spans 15 amino acids. Trimming took off 3 bases at V and 4 bases at J, with 13 bases between the two ends. The germline V gene encodes CDR1 SGHDN and CDR2 FVKESK. CDR3: CASSQAGKVNQPQHF. CDR3 coding DNA: TGTGCCAGCAGCCAGGCAGGGAAGGTTAATCAGCCCCAGCATTTT. Complete variable domain (other parts from reference TRBV14 and TRBJ1-5): EAGVTQFPSHSVIEKGQTVTLRCDPISGHDNLYWYRRVMGKEIKFLLHFVKESKQDESGMPNNRFLAERTGGTYSTLKVQPAELEDSGVYFCASSQAGKVNQPQHFGDGTRLSIL.

With respect to this clone: This specimen includes other DNA sequences encoding the same CDR3. The chain employs TRBV6-5 and TRBJ1-2; unclear D gene. V lost 2 bases and J 2 bases, leaving 6 bases between the germline ends. Germline V lookup: CDR1 MNHEY, CDR2 SVGAGI. The CDR3 is 13 amino acids. Here the CDR3 DNA reads TGTGCCAGCAGTTACCGCCGGAACTATGGCTACACCTTC. It yields the protein CASSYRRNYGYTF.